These T cell receptor beta chains were read from a single sample in a study of beta chain features in type 1 diabetes. Sequencing used immunoSEQ multiplex PCR; TCRdb keeps in-frame clones, though not all of them. The data hold over 700,000 clones, with 15% to 20% observed a single time. Sequencing was performed on naive CD4+ T cells from blood. Every receptor here comes from a woman aged 18-29 years in good health. Both conserved end residues are part of each CDR3. Fields, in order: J gene, clone size, V gene, D gene, CDR3 DNA, CDR3 protein. The D gene is left open where the match is weak. Expanded clones are given a class, and other clones once, few, many or no size at all.

j_gene: TRBJ1-1
abundance: once
v_gene: TRBV5-1
d_gene: -
CDR3nt: TGCGCCAGCAGGAAGATGCCGGGTGGGGAGGGAAACACTGAAGCTTTCTTT
CDR3aa: CASRKMPGGEGNTEAFF

j_gene: TRBJ2-1
abundance: -
v_gene: TRBV28
d_gene: -
CDR3nt: TGTGCCACCATGGGGACTTTTCCCTCCTACAATGAGCAGTTCTTC
CDR3aa: CATMGTFPSYNEQFF

j_gene: TRBJ2-1
abundance: few
v_gene: TRBV9
d_gene: TRBD2
CDR3nt: TGTGCCAGCAGCGTAGATCCGGGACTAGCGGGGAATGAGCAGTTCTTC
CDR3aa: CASSVDPGLAGNEQFF

j_gene: TRBJ2-1
abundance: -
v_gene: TRBV5-1
d_gene: -
CDR3nt: TGCGCCAGCTCCTCGGGAGTCTCTACAGGTGAGCAGTTCTTC
CDR3aa: CASSSGVSTGEQFF

j_gene: TRBJ2-1
abundance: -
v_gene: TRBV27
d_gene: TRBD1
CDR3nt: TGTGCCAGCAGTTCCCCAACCCGGGACAGGGGTCCCAGTGAGCAGTTCTTC
CDR3aa: CASSSPTRDRGPSEQFF

j_gene: TRBJ2-3
abundance: few
v_gene: TRBV28
d_gene: TRBD2
CDR3nt: TGTGCCAGCAGTCCCTCCGGGACTAAAGACACAGATACGCAGTATTTT
CDR3aa: CASSPSGTKDTDTQYF

j_gene: TRBJ1-5
abundance: few
v_gene: TRBV28
d_gene: TRBD1
CDR3nt: TGTGCCAGCAGTCGACAGGGTTATCAGCCCCAGCATTTT
CDR3aa: CASSRQGYQPQHF

j_gene: TRBJ2-7
abundance: -
v_gene: TRBV25-1
d_gene: TRBD2
CDR3nt: TGTGCCAGCAGTGAATTAGGCATACAGCGGGAGTCCACCTACGAGCAGTACTTC
CDR3aa: CASSELGIQRESTYEQYF

j_gene: TRBJ2-4
abundance: -
v_gene: TRBV7-8
d_gene: TRBD2
CDR3nt: TGTGCCAGCAGCTTAGCCGGGAGGAGAAACATTCAGTACTTC
CDR3aa: CASSLAGRRNIQYF

j_gene: TRBJ1-5
abundance: -
v_gene: TRBV2
d_gene: TRBD1
CDR3nt: TGTGCCAGCAGGGGACAGGGTTATAGCAATCAGCCCCAGCATTTT
CDR3aa: CASRGQGYSNQPQHF

j_gene: TRBJ2-2
abundance: few
v_gene: TRBV28
d_gene: TRBD2
CDR3nt: TGTGCCAGCAGGCGAGCGGGGCTCACCGGGGAGCTGTTTTTT
CDR3aa: CASRRAGLTGELFF

j_gene: TRBJ2-5
abundance: -
v_gene: TRBV7-9
d_gene: -
CDR3nt: TGTGCCAGCAGCTTTTTGGAAGAGACCCAGTACTTC
CDR3aa: CASSFLEETQYF

j_gene: TRBJ1-1
abundance: -
v_gene: TRBV2
d_gene: TRBD1
CDR3nt: TGTGCCAGCAGCCCTAGGACAGGGTTCGCCACTGAAGCTTTCTTT
CDR3aa: CASSPRTGFATEAFF

j_gene: TRBJ2-1
abundance: -
v_gene: TRBV18
d_gene: TRBD2
CDR3nt: TGTGCCAGCTCACCGGGGCGGGAGGCACACAATGAGCAGTTCTTC
CDR3aa: CASSPGREAHNEQFF

j_gene: TRBJ2-1
abundance: -
v_gene: TRBV18
d_gene: TRBD1
CDR3nt: TGTGCCAGCTCCGGGACAGCCTACAATGAGCAGTTCTTC
CDR3aa: CASSGTAYNEQFF

j_gene: TRBJ2-7
abundance: -
v_gene: TRBV9
d_gene: TRBD1
CDR3nt: TGTGCCAGCAGCAGTTTGGACAGGCCCCACGAGCAGTACTTC
CDR3aa: CASSSLDRPHEQYF

j_gene: TRBJ2-4
abundance: few
v_gene: TRBV25-1
d_gene: TRBD1
CDR3nt: TGTGCCAGCGGTCAAGGACAGGGTTTCAACATTCAGTACTTC
CDR3aa: CASGQGQGFNIQYF

j_gene: TRBJ1-1
abundance: few
v_gene: TRBV4-1
d_gene: -
CDR3nt: TGCGCCAGCAGCCCAGTGGTTGCAGGGGCAAACACTGAAGCTTTCTTT
CDR3aa: CASSPVVAGANTEAFF

j_gene: TRBJ1-5
abundance: few
v_gene: TRBV2
d_gene: -
CDR3nt: TGTGCCAGCAGTGAAGTCCGGGGTCAGCCCCAGCATTTT
CDR3aa: CASSEVRGQPQHF

j_gene: TRBJ2-1
abundance: few
v_gene: TRBV10-3
d_gene: -
CDR3nt: TGTGCCATCACCAATGGGATTTACAATGAGCAGTTCTTC
CDR3aa: CAITNGIYNEQFF

j_gene: TRBJ2-5
abundance: -
v_gene: TRBV11-1
d_gene: TRBD2
CDR3nt: TGTGCCAGCAGCTTATGGATCGGGCTAGCGGGATTACAAGAGACCCAGTACTTC
CDR3aa: CASSLWIGLAGLQETQYF

j_gene: TRBJ2-3
abundance: few
v_gene: TRBV18
d_gene: -
CDR3nt: TGTGCCAGCTCACCTACGGCAGGAGTAACAGATACGCAGTATTTT
CDR3aa: CASSPTAGVTDTQYF

j_gene: TRBJ2-1
abundance: -
v_gene: TRBV27
d_gene: -
CDR3nt: TGTGCCAGCAGGGGAAGCGACAGCTACAATGAGCAGTTCTTC
CDR3aa: CASRGSDSYNEQFF

j_gene: TRBJ2-1
abundance: -
v_gene: TRBV12-5
d_gene: TRBD1
CDR3nt: TGTGCTAGTGGTGTCATGGGAGCTGGACAGGGGACCCTCACATCCTACAATGAGCAGTTCTTC
CDR3aa: CASGVMGAGQGTLTSYNEQFF

j_gene: TRBJ2-7
abundance: few
v_gene: TRBV11-2
d_gene: -
CDR3nt: TGTGCCAGCAGCCCATCTGGACACCACTACGAGCAGTACTTC
CDR3aa: CASSPSGHHYEQYF

j_gene: TRBJ2-4
abundance: -
v_gene: TRBV7-2
d_gene: -
CDR3nt: TGTGCCAGCAGCTTAGATGGGCAGGTGAACATTCAGTACTTC
CDR3aa: CASSLDGQVNIQYF

j_gene: TRBJ2-1
abundance: few
v_gene: TRBV7-2
d_gene: -
CDR3nt: TGTGCCAGCATTAAATCCGCGGGGAAAAACAATGAGCAGTTCTTC
CDR3aa: CASIKSAGKNNEQFF

j_gene: TRBJ2-7
abundance: few
v_gene: TRBV19
d_gene: TRBD1
CDR3nt: TGTGCCAGTAGTATCAGACAGGGGACCTACGAGCAGTACTTC
CDR3aa: CASSIRQGTYEQYF

j_gene: TRBJ2-7
abundance: few
v_gene: TRBV7-2
d_gene: -
CDR3nt: TGTGCCAGCAGCTTACAAGGGATCGAGCAGTACTTC
CDR3aa: CASSLQGIEQYF